This T cell receptor beta chain was recorded in a study of T cell responses to AZD1222 COVID-19 vaccine. Findings and caveats of the study: Repertoires were obtained only post-peak T cell response. Increased Spike-specific TCR breadth and depth were observed after two AZD1222 doses. Females outnumbered males among donors, who were mostly white British; clonal diversity was possibly underestimated. CD4 TCRs linked to vaccination spanned spike, dominating at 160-218 and 743-854.

On this clone itself: Its antigen is not known. Within the sample, other DNA sequences also encode this same CDR3.

Germline CDR1 SGHAT, CDR2 FQNNGV. Deletions cut 2 bases from V and 4 bases from J, with 3 bases between. CDR3 size: 12 residues. Sequencing was performed with immunoSEQ multiplex PCR; in TCRdb, only in-frame clones are kept and a portion is missing. The sample yields 150,000 to 200,000 clones, approximately 90% seen once. Specimen: peripheral blood, collected 28 days after the second dose of the MenACWY control vaccine. V gene TRBV11-2 combines with J gene TRBJ1-3, with no clear D. The receptor comes from an adult who received the MenACWY meningococcal vaccine as a control. DNA for the CDR3: TGTGCCAGCAGCTTAACGGGAAACACCATATATTTT. Protein product: CASSLTGNTIYF.